The 10 T cell receptor beta chains given below trace back to one sample, sequenced in a study of Graves' ophthalmopathy and Graves' hyperthyroidism. Beta-chain TCR CDR3 regions were amplified from RNA transcripts. First-round RT-PCR with HTBI primers preceded a second-round multiplex PCR. Each CDR3 protein gets one entry after TCRdb re-called the multiplex PCR reads with MiXCR. The sample has some 1.1 million distinct CDR3 sequences; approximately 35% are singletons. Sequenced material: peripheral blood or thyroid tissue (not recorded which). These receptors came from an adult man with Graves' hyperthyroidism.

The rearrangement joins TRBV5-6 to TRBJ1-1; TRBD1 is a possible D gene (5 bases). The V gene's germline CDR1 is SGHDT and CDR2 YYEEEE. V lost 0 bases and J 1 base, leaving 10 bases between the germline ends. This CDR3 comprises 15 residues. CDR3 nucleotides: TGTGCCAGCAGCTTGGGACAGACGCGGAACACTGAAGCTTTCTTT. This gives the protein CASSLGQTRNTEAFF. The whole variable domain, filled in from reference TRBV5-6 and TRBJ1-1, reads DAGVTQSPTHLIKTRGQQVTLRCSPKSGHDTVSWYQQALGQGPQFIFQYYEEEERQRGNFPDRFSGHQFPNYSSELNVNALLLGDSALYLCASSLGQTRNTEAFFGQGTRLTVV.

Only a few counts were recorded for this clonotype. The chain uses TRBV4-2 and TRBJ1-1; D gene uncertain. The CDR3 sequence is 15 residues long. Germline V gives CDR1 LGHNA, CDR2 YNFKEQ. Trimming left V 0 bases short and J 5 bases short, with 13 bases between. The CDR3 DNA sequence: TGTGCCAGCAGCCAAGATCGTGACCCGGGTACTGAAGCTTTCTTT. As protein: CASSQDRDPGTEAFF.

The CDR3 nucleotides read TGCGCCAGCAGCCAAGGTAACAGGTTGAACACTGAAGCTTTCTTT. Amino acid sequence: CASSQGNRLNTEAFF. This chain uses TRBV4-3 with TRBJ1-1, with D possibly being TRBD1 (5 bases). Trimming pared 1 base from V and 0 bases from J, leaving 9 bases between. CDR1 is LGHNA, CDR2 YSLEER, per germline. The CDR3 length is 15 residues.

The CDR3 DNA reads as TGCGCCAGCAGCCAAGATCGGGTCAGGTACGAGCAGTACTTC. It encodes CASSQDRVRYEQYF. This chain joins TRBV4-3 and TRBJ2-7; D remains unclear. This CDR3 spans 14 amino acids. CDR1 is LGHNA, CDR2 YSLEER, per germline. Trimming left V 0 bases short and J 4 bases short, with 10 bases between.

The chain combines TRBV24-1 with TRBJ2-2; perhaps TRBD2 as D (7 bases). Trimming took off 5 bases at V and 2 bases at J, with 17 bases between the two ends. The CDR3 length is 17 residues. The germline V gene encodes CDR1 KGHDR and CDR2 SFDVKD. The CDR3 nucleotides read TGTGCCACCAGTGTCCCGCCGGGGGGCCCCAACACCGGGGAGCTGTTTTTT. Encoded protein: CATSVPPGGPNTGELFF.

This clonotype showed up many times. J is TRBJ2-7 and V is TRBV29-1; TRBD2 agrees at 7 bases. The germline V gene has CDR1 SQVTM and CDR2 ANQGSEA. CDR3 size: 14 residues. V lost 4 bases, J lost 5 bases, and 11 bases stayed unmatched. As DNA, the CDR3 is TGCAGCGTTGGCATAGCGACTAGCTTCCACGAGCAGTACTTC. Encoded protein: CSVGIATSFHEQYF.

This clonotype appeared many times. The chain couples TRBV5-1 to TRBJ1-1; D might be TRBD1 (6 bases). Germline values: CDR1 SGHRS, CDR2 YFSETQ. The V gene lost 0 bases and the J gene lost 4 bases, with 16 bases spanning the gap. CDR3 length: 16 residues. CDR3 sequence reads: CASSLGLSGAGTEAFF. For the CDR3, the DNA is TGCGCCAGCAGCTTGGGGTTATCGGGGGCCGGCACTGAAGCTTTCTTT.

This chain joins TRBV10-3 and TRBJ1-6, with 8 bases fitting TRBD1. This CDR3 is built from 14 residues. The V gene end was trimmed by 1 base and the J gene end by 10 bases; junction bases not matched to a gene: 3. Germline V gene lookup returns CDR1 ENHRY and CDR2 SYGVKD. CDR3 sequence reads: CAISELTGVSPLHF. DNA of the CDR3: TGTGCCATCAGTGAGTTGACAGGGGTGTCACCCCTCCACTTT.

This clonotype was seen many times. The chain couples TRBV2 to TRBJ1-6, with 12 nucleotides matching TRBD1. The germline gives CDR1 SNHLY, CDR2 FYNNEI. The length of the CDR3 is 16 residues. The junction had 5 bases not matched to a gene; V was cut back by 3 bases and J by 8 bases. CDR3 sequence (DNA): TGTGCCAGCAGTGATGCGGGACAGGGGGCTTATTCACCCCTCCACTTT. This encodes CASSDAGQGAYSPLHF.

The rearrangement links TRBV20-1 to TRBJ2-7; 8 nucleotides agree with TRBD2. The CDR3 is 14 residues long. Germline V lookup: CDR1 DFQATT, CDR2 SNEGSKA (reference sequence). The trim removed 5 bases at V and 4 bases at J, leaving 10 bases unmatched. Here the CDR3 reads CSAPPSGSRYEQYF. The CDR3 DNA is TGCAGTGCTCCGCCGAGCGGGAGTCGATACGAGCAGTACTTC.